Below, one T cell receptor (beta chain) is given with its context. The target antigen is unknown. This specimen belongs to a study of cytomegalovirus exposure and HLA in healthy donors. Study summary: Genotyping of about 400 donors showed that about 84% belonged to the Caucasian-associated ancestry cluster. General study findings and limits: Productive status was seen about 87% or about 30% of the time for most TCR beta V segments in an earlier analysis. Donor immune exposure was known only as CMV serostatus. The investigators catalogued 164 TCR beta chains as cytomegalovirus-associated.

Germline loops: CDR1 MNHNS, CDR2 SASEGT. The CDR3 covers 14 residues. V lost 3 bases and J 2 bases, leaving 8 bases between the germline ends. PCR amplification relied on 60 Vbeta primers (plus 13 Jbeta primers). Produced via immunoSEQ multiplex PCR; TCRdb's table is partial and in-frame only. The table records 150,000 to 200,000 clones, under 80% of them present only once. This clonotype was obtained from a woman aged 25 to 39 in good health and CMV-seropositive. Source material: PBMCs. J is TRBJ1-3 and V is TRBV6-1; no clear D. The CDR3 sequence: CASSEAGTGNTIYF. In DNA, the CDR3 is TGTGCCAGCAGTGAGGCAGGTACTGGAAACACCATATATTTT.